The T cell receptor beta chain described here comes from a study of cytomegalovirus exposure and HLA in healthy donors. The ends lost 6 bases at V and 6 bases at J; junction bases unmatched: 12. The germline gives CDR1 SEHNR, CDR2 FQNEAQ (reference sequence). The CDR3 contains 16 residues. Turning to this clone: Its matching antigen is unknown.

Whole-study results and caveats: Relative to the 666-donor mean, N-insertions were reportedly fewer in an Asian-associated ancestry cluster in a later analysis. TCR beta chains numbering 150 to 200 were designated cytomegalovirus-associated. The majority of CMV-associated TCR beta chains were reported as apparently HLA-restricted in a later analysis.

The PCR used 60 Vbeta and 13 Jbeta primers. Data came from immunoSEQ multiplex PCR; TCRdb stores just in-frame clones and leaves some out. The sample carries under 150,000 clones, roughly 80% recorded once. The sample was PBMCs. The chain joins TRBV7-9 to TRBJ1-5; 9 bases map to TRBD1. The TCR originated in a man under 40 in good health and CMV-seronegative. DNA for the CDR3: TGTGCCAGCAGTAAAGCCGGGACAGGGTTAGGTCAGCCCCAGCATTTT. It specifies CASSKAGTGLGQPQHF.